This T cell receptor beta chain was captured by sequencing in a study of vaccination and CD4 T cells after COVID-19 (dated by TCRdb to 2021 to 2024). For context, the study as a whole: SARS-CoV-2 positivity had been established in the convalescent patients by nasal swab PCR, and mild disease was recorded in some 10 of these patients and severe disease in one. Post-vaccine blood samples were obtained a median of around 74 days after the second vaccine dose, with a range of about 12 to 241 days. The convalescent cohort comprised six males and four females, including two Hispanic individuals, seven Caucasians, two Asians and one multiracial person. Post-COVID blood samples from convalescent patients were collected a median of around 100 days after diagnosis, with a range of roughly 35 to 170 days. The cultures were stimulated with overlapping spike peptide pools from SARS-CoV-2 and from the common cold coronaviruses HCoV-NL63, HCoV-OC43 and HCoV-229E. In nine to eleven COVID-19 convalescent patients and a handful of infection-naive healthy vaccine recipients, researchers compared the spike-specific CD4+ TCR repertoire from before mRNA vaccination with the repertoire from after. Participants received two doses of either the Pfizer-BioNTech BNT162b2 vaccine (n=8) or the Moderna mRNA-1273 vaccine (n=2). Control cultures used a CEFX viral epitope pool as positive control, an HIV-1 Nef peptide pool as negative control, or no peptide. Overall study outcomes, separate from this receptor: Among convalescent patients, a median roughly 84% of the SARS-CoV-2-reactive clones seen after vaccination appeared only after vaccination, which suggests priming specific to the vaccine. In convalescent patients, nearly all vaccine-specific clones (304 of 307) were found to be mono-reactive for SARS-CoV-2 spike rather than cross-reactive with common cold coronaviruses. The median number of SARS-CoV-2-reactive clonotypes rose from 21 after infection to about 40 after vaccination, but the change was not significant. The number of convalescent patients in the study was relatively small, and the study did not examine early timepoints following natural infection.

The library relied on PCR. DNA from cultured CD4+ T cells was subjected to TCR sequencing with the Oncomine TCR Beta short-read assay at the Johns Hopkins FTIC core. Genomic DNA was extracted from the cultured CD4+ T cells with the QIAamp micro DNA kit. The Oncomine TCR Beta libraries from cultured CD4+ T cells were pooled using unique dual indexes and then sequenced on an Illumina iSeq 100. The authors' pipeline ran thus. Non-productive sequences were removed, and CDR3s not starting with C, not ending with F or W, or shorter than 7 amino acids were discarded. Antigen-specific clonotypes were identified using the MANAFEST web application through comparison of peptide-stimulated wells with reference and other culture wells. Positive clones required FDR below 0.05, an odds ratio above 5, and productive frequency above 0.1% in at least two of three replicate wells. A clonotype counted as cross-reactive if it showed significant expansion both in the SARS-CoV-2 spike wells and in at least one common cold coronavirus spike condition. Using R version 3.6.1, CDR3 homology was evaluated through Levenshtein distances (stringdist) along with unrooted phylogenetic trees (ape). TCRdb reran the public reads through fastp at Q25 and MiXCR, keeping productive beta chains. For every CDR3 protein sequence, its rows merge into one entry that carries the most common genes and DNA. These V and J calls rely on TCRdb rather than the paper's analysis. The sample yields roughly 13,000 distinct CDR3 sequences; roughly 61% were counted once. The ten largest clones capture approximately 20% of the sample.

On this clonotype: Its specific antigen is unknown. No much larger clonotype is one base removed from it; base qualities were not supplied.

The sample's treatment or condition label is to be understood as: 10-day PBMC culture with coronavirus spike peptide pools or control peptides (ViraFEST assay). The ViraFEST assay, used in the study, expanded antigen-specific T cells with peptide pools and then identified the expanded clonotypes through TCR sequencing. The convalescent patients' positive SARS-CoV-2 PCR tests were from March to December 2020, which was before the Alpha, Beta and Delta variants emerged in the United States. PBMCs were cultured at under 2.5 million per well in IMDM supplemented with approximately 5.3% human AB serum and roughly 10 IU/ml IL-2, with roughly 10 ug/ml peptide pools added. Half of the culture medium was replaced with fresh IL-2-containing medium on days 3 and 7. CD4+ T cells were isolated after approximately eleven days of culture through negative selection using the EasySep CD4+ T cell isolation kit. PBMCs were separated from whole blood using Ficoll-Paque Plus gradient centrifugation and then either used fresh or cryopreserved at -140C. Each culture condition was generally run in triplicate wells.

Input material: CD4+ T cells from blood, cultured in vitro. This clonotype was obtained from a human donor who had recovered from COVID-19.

In nucleotides, the sequence is TGTGCCTGGAGTGTGGGCGGGGGCCGACGGAATGAGCAGTTCTTC. It specifies CAWSVGGGRRNEQFF. Rearrangement joined TRBV30 to TRBJ2-1, with a weak D call of TRBD2 (7 bases match). V and J lose 0 bases and 7 bases, and a span of 16 bases separates them. Taken from the germline V gene (reference sequence), the CDR1 and CDR2 loops are GTSNPN and SVGIG. Spanning cysteine to phenylalanine, the CDR3 consists of 15 amino acids. Just the 45-base CDR3 DNA is kept, in frame starting at base 1.